Included here is one T cell receptor delta chain sequence, with context. The ends were cut back, 5 bases at V and 0 bases at J, with 16 bases in the middle. The CDR3 length is 18 residues. Germline V lookup: CDR1 GEAIGNYY, CDR2 EKD. This entry belongs to a study of gamma-delta chains in newborns, infants, children. TCRdb called clones from the reads again using CATT. The table records approximately 4,600 delta-chain clones, 2.5% to 3% of them present only once. The chain couples TRDV2 to TRDJ3, with D hard to call. The sample comprised blood. The sequence was collected from a child who was a newborn, infant or young child, either healthy, febrile or measles-vaccinated (not recorded which). The DNA of the CDR3 is TGTGCCTGTGCCCCAGTCGGGGTAAGCTCCTGGGACACCCGACAGATGTTTTTC. It yields the protein CACAPVGVSSWDTRQMFF.